The entry below describes one T cell receptor beta chain. CDR1 is DFQATT and CDR2 is SNEGSKA in the germline V gene (reference sequence). The CDR3 covers 15 residues. V trimming: 5 bases; J trimming: 3 bases; junction bases outside the gene matches: 7. These data originate in a study of blood T cells in healthy people across ages. The authors ran a second PCR of about 6 to 11 cycles using a sample-barcoded 5' primer and a J-beta primer mix. TCRdb analysed the 5' RACE reads with MiXCR anew, one entry per CDR3 protein. The top ten hold approximately 22% of the sample, which has 1.8 million or so distinct CDR3 sequences, about two fifths seen once.

What was sequenced was blood. The V gene is TRBV20-1, the J gene TRBJ2-4, with 10 positions matching TRBD2. The source is a human donor in good health. CDR3 protein: CSAQRGGLIKNIQYF. The CDR3 DNA reads TGCAGTGCTCAGCGGGGGGGCCTGATCAAAAACATTCAGTACTTC.